This T cell receptor beta chain derives from a study of blood T cell repertoires in COVID-19. For the study at large: Acute and convalescent COVID-19 specimens originated in the United States, Italy and Spain. T cells, B-cell-depleted T cells, or PBMCs provided the cDNA or gDNA that served as material.

How the authors handled the data: Reference gene primer amplification gave nucleated cell count estimates. This table comes from immunoSEQ multiplex PCR, and its TCRdb copy is limited to in-frame clones, with some not included. Clonal size and the V and J genes are those of that table, whereas D and trimming came from the DNA. The table includes 130,000 or so clones, about 90% detected once. This clone was recorded only once. CDR1 MNHEY and CDR2 SVGAGI come from the germline V gene. V was clipped by 5 bases and J by 0 bases, with 10 bases between them. The CDR3 runs 15 residues. The sample comprised peripheral blood. V and J are TRBV6-5 and TRBJ2-2; possibly TRBD1 for D (6 bases). This sequence was found in a man in his 60s with active or convalescent COVID-19. The CDR3 DNA follows: TGTGCCAGCAGTCCACGACAGGCGAACACCGGGGAGCTGTTTTTT. Its protein product is CASSPRQANTGELFF.